This T cell receptor (beta chain) is drawn from a study of shared clonotypes between healthy human individuals. In germline, CDR1 is SGDLS, CDR2 YYNGEE. Trimming took off 1 base at V and 0 bases at J, with 8 bases between the two ends. The CDR3 is 15 amino acids. A deep-level run was used for the assay. Using immunoSEQ multiplex PCR, the repertoire was profiled, and TCRdb retains in-frame clones only, with some absent. The data hold about 2.4 million clones, with under 95% observed a single time. Study-wide results and caveats: Relative to memory subsets, naive subsets generally showed larger estimated richness. Few donors restricted represented genetic and exposure-history diversity.

In the case of this clone: Antigen: not known. Other DNA sequences in the same sample also yield this CDR3.

The source material was naive CD4+ T cells from PBMCs. Documented subset: CD45RA+ positively selected. The chain links TRBV9 to TRBJ2-1; D possibly corresponds to TRBD2 (5 bases). This TCR was sampled from a young man in good health. Some clones in this sample may be carry-over from other donors' samples. The CDR3 coding sequence is TGTGCCAGCAGCGTATCGGGGAGCTCCTACAATGAGCAGTTCTTC. Translation: CASSVSGSSYNEQFF.